This TCR beta chain was sequenced during a study of T cells in Graves' hyperthyroidism and ophthalmopathy. V dropped 4 bases and J dropped 7; count of bases not matched to a gene: 9. The CDR3 consists of 14 residues. CDR1 is DFQATT and CDR2 is SNEGSKA in the germline V gene (reference sequence). About this clonotype itself: Its antigen is not known.

The study, taken as a whole, reports: Ophthalmopathy was predicted by the model a median of about 6.5 months ahead of onset.

Newly diagnosed patients aged 18 to 65 had hyperthyroidism of under 2 months' duration. Uncontrolled infections, other autoimmune diseases, pregnancy or lactation led to exclusion of patients. Amplification of TCR beta CDR3 regions used RNA as the template. First-round RT-PCR with HTBI primers amplified the TCR CDR3 region. Via MiXCR, TCRdb re-called the multiplex PCR reads, giving one row per CDR3 protein. In the table there are 500,000 to 750,000 distinct CDR3 sequences, about half of which are singletons. Material for sequencing was peripheral blood or thyroid tissue (not recorded which). This TCR came from a woman between 18 and 29 years old with Graves' hyperthyroidism. The V and J genes are TRBV20-1 and TRBJ1-4; 7 nucleotides match TRBD1. CDR3 region: CSANDRDTREKLFF. The CDR3, as DNA: TGCAGTGCTAATGACAGGGACACGCGTGAAAAACTGTTTTTT.